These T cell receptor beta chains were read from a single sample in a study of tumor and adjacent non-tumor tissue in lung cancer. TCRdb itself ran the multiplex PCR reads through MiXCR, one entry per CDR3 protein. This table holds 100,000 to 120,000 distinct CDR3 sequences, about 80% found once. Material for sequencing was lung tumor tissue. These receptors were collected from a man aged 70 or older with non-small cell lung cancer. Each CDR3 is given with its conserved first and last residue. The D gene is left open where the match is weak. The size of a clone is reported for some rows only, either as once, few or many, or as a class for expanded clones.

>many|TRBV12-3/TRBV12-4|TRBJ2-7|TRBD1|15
TGTGCCAGCAGTGATCCGGGACAGGGTGTATACGAGCAGTACTTC
CASSDPGQGVYEQYF
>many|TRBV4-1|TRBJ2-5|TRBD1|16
TGCGCCAGCAGCCGAAACCCGGGACAGGCTAAAGAGACCCAGTACTTC
CASSRNPGQAKETQYF
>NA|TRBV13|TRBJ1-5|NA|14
TGTGCCAGCAGCTTAGACCGCATTAATCAGCCCCAGCATTTT
CASSLDRINQPQHF
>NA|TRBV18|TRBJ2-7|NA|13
TGTTCCAGCTCATTAGACAGAGGGGACGAGCAGTACTTC
CSSSLDRGDEQYF
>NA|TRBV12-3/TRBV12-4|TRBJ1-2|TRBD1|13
TGTGCCAGCAGTCCGGACAGGGACTATGGCTACACCTTC
CASSPDRDYGYTF
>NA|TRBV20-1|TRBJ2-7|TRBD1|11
TGCCATGCTGACAGGGCCTACGAGCAGTACTTC
CHADRAYEQYF
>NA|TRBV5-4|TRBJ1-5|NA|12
TGTGCCAGCAGCCGAATAGGTGATACCCAGCATTTT
CASSRIGDTQHF
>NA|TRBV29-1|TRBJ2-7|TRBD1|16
TGCGACGTTGAAGAAAGAGGGACAGGTTTGATCTACGAGCAGTACTTC
CDVEERGTGLIYEQYF
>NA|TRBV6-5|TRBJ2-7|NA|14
TGTGCCAGTAGATACGTTGGCTACAGCTACGAGCGGTACTTC
CASRYVGYSYERYF
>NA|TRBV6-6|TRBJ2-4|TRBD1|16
TGTGCCAACAGTTACTCGGGACAGCATGGGTCGAACATTCAGTACTTC
CANSYSGQHGSNIQYF
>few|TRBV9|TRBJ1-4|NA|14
TGTGCCAGCAGCGTAGGGGCAACTAATGAAAAACTGTTTTTT
CASSVGATNEKLFF
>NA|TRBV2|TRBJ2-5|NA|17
TGTGCCAGCATGGCCTTAGGGGGCGGGAGGCTCCAAGAGACCCAGTACTTC
CASMALGGGRLQETQYF
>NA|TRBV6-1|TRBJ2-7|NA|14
TGTGCTAGCATTGGAGCACAGGGAACAAGGGAGCAGCACTTC
CASIGAQGTREQHF
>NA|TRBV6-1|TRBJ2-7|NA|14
TGTGCCAGCTGTGCGGGGATCTCCTCCAACGAGCAGTACTTC
CASCAGISSNEQYF
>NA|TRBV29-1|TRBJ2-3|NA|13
TGCAACGTTGAGCTTCGAGGTGGAGATATGCAGTATTTT
CNVELRGGDMQYF
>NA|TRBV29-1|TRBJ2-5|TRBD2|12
TGCAGTGTTGAGGCGGGGGGAGAGTCCCAGTACTTC
CSVEAGGESQYF
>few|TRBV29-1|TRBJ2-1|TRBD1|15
TGCAGCGTTACCCAATGGACAGGGGGCTACAATGAGCAGTTCTTT
CSVTQWTGGYNEQFF
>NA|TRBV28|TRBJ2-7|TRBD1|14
TGTGTCGGCAGTCCACAGGGGCAGGCGGGCGAGCAGTACTTC
CVGSPQGQAGEQYF
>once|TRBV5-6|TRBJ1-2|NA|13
TGTGCCAGCAGACTGGACATCAACTGTGGCTACACCTTC
CASRLDINCGYTF
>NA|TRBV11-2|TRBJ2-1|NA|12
TGTGCCAGCAGCGGGGGTTGGAATGAGCAGTTCTTC
CASSGGWNEQFF
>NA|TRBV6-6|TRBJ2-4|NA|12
TGCGCCAGAAGAGGGATTAAAAACATTCAGTACTTC
CARRGIKNIQYF
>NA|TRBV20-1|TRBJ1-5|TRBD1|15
TGCAGTGCTAGAGATATTGGAGGGGGCTGTCATCCCCAGCATTTT
CSARDIGGGCHPQHF
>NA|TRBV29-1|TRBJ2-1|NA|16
TGCATCGTCGAGGGAGTCCCCTATCGGAACTACAATGAGCAGTTCTTC
CIVEGVPYRNYNEQFF
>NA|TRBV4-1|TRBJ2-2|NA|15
TGCGCCATCAGCCAGTGGACAAGGCGCTCCGGGGGGCTGTTTTTT
CAISQWTRRSGGLFF
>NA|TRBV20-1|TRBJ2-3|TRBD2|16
TGCAGTGCTAGAGCTAGCGGGGGCCCTAGCACAGTTACGCAGTATTTT
CSARASGGPSTVTQYF
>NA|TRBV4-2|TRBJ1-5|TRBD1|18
TGTGCCAGCAGCCAAGACCCGGGGGACAGCTTTAACAATCAGCCCCAGCATTTT
CASSQDPGDSFNNQPQHF